The 20 T cell receptor beta chains below come from one sample, sequenced in a study of beta chain features in type 1 diabetes. Study-level points and caveats: TCRB CDR3s from Type 1 diabetes patients were moderately but significantly shorter in all four CD4+ subsets.

These TCRs are of unknown antigen specificity. The authors reverse transcribed all of the isolated RNA, so sequencing captured expressed TCRB transcripts. Sequencing was performed with immunoSEQ multiplex PCR; in TCRdb, only in-frame clones are kept and a portion is missing. The repertoire holds a few hundred thousand clones, approximately 13% seen once, with 0.015% in the top ten. Specimen: naive CD4+ T cells from blood. These receptors originate from a woman between 18 and 29 years old with type 1 diabetes.

This sequence joins TRBV18 and TRBJ1-1; D not certain. From germline, CDR1 is KGHSH and CDR2 LQKENI. V lost 3 bases and J lost 1, with 12 bases in between. The CDR3 runs to 15 residues. CDR3 DNA sequence: TGTGCCAGCTCACCTCCTGGTTACTCGAACACTGAAGCTTTCTTT. Its protein is CASSPPGYSNTEAFF.

The chain joins TRBV29-1 to TRBJ1-5; tentative D call: TRBD1 (6 bases). The ends were cut back, 3 bases at V and 3 bases at J, with 9 bases in the middle. CDR3 length: 13 amino acids. Germline CDR1 is SQVTM and CDR2 is ANQGSEA. The CDR3 DNA follows: TGCAGCGTTGACCAGGGGATCAATCAGCCCCAGCATTTT. Protein: CSVDQGINQPQHF.

This clone was seen a handful of times. The chain combines TRBV6-5 with TRBJ2-6; D call uncertain. From germline, CDR1 is MNHEY and CDR2 SVGAGI. The germline V and J ends were trimmed by 3 bases and 3 bases, with 12 bases remaining between them. This CDR3 comprises 16 residues. DNA for the CDR3: TGTGCCAGCAGTTATAGTCCCGAGGATGGGGCCAACGTCCTGACTTTC. It translates to CASSYSPEDGANVLTF.

This clone was detected only a few times. The V call is TRBV7-3, the J call TRBJ1-1; 7 bases map to TRBD1. The length of the CDR3 is 14 residues. Trimming cost V 5 bases and J 2 bases; bases outside gene matches: 5. Germline V lookup: CDR1 SGHTA, CDR2 FQGTGA. In nucleotides, the CDR3 is TGTGCCAGCAGCCAACAGGGGATAAACACTGAAGCTTTCTTT. Protein product: CASSQQGINTEAFF.

This clone was seen a few times. This CDR3 reads CASREGHNTDTQYF. In DNA, the CDR3 is TGTGCCAGCAGGGAGGGCCACAACACGGATACGCAGTATTTT. The V call is TRBV5-6, the J call TRBJ2-3; tentative D call: TRBD2 (6 bases). The CDR3 is made up of 14 amino acids. The V end was cut by 5 bases, the J end by 6 bases, with 16 bases between. Germline V gene data show CDR1 as SGHDT and CDR2 as YYEEEE.

This clone showed up just a few times. The V gene is TRBV5-6, the J gene TRBJ2-1, with 7 bases lining up with TRBD2. After removal of 0 bases from V and 7 bases from J, the junction contained 16 bases not matched to a gene. The CDR3 length is 18 residues. CDR1 SGHDT and CDR2 YYEEEE come from the germline V gene. The DNA of the CDR3 is TGTGCCAGCAGCTTGGATTTCTCCTCTGGCGGGAGAATGAATGAGCAGTTCTTC. Its translation is CASSLDFSSGGRMNEQFF.

This clone has a handful of counts. The CDR3 loop reads CASSLDPRAGRFF. CDR3 coding DNA: TGTGCCAGCAGCTTAGATCCCCGAGCGGGGAGGTTCTTC. This sequence joins TRBV11-2 and TRBJ2-1; the match to TRBD2 covers 7 bases. In germline, CDR1 is SGHAT, CDR2 FQNNGV. Losses at the gene ends were 0 bases for V and 15 bases for J; bases not matched to a gene: 8. The CDR3 consists of 13 residues.

The V gene is TRBV7-2, the J gene TRBJ1-2; no clear D gene. Trimming left V 1 base short and J 0 bases short, with 9 bases between. CDR1 is SGHTA, CDR2 FQGNSA, per germline. There are 15 residues in the CDR3. Here the CDR3 DNA reads TGTGCCAGCAGCTTAGGACGGAGGGCTAACTATGGCTACACCTTC. This gives the protein CASSLGRRANYGYTF.

This clone came up a few times. The V gene is TRBV6-1, the J gene TRBJ1-1; TRBD1 aligns across 7 bases. Germline CDR1 reads MNHNS; CDR2 reads SASEGT. The CDR3 contains 13 residues. With 7 bases clipped from V and 6 bases from J, the junction kept 8 bases outside the gene matches. The CDR3 bases are TGTGCCAGCAATGACCTGGGGACAGCTGAAGCTTTCTTT. Protein product: CASNDLGTAEAFF.

The CDR3 loop is CASSDTGAYYGYTF. The CDR3 nucleotides read TGTGCCAGCAGCGACACAGGCGCTTACTATGGCTACACCTTC. This chain connects TRBV9 to TRBJ1-2; D might be TRBD1 (5 bases). The CDR3 spans 14 residues. V lost 3 bases to trimming and J lost 3 bases, with 12 bases between them. CDR1 SGDLS and CDR2 YYNGEE come from the germline V gene. The full variable domain, its missing parts supplied by reference TRBV9 and TRBJ1-2, is DSGVTQTPKHLITATGQRVTLRCSPRSGDLSVYWYQQSLDQGLQFLIQYYNGEERAKGNILERFSAQQFPDLHSELNLSSLELGDSALYFCASSDTGAYYGYTFGSGTRLTVV.

This CDR3 is CASSLGLADPSYEQYF. Here the CDR3 DNA reads TGTGCCAGTAGTCTGGGACTAGCGGACCCTTCCTACGAGCAGTACTTC. The V gene is TRBV19, the J gene TRBJ2-7, with 11 bases identical to TRBD2. This CDR3 region has 16 residues. The J segment lost 1 base and the V segment lost 5 bases, leaving 7 bases of the junction unmatched. Germline V gene lookup returns CDR1 LNHDA and CDR2 SQIVND (reference sequence).

This clone has just a few counts. J is TRBJ2-2 and V is TRBV5-1; maybe TRBD2 (6 bases). Trimming removed 4 bases at V and 4 bases at J, with 11 bases between. This CDR3 spans 14 amino acids. The V gene's germline CDR1 is SGHRS and CDR2 YFSETQ. CDR3: CASSPEGRTGELFF. The CDR3 bases are TGCGCCAGCAGCCCGGAGGGGCGCACCGGGGAGCTGTTTTTT.

This clone occurred a few times. This chain links TRBV18 with TRBJ2-3, with TRBD2 as a possible D gene (6 bases). The CDR3 runs 12 residues. Trimming took off 3 bases at V and 6 bases at J, with 7 bases between the two ends. Germline V CDR1 and CDR2: KGHSH, LQKENI. In nucleotides, the CDR3 is TGTGCCAGCTCACCCCGGGGGGATACGCAGTATTTT. Protein product: CASSPRGDTQYF.

In its sample, this clone was seen a few times. The gene calls are TRBV29-1 and TRBJ1-2, with 9 bases fitting TRBD1. Trimming took 1 base from V and 0 from J; bases not matched to a gene: 6. CDR1 and CDR2 from the germline V gene are SQVTM and ANQGSEA. The CDR3 sequence is 16 residues long. CDR3 in amino acids: CSVEVAGQGANYGYTF. CDR3 nucleotides: TGCAGCGTTGAAGTAGCGGGACAGGGAGCTAACTATGGCTACACCTTC.

The rearrangement uses TRBV5-4 and TRBJ2-3; 8 nucleotides agree with TRBD2. From germline, CDR1 is SGHNT and CDR2 YYREEE (reference sequence). V trimming: 4 bases; J trimming: 5 bases; junction bases outside the gene matches: 9. The CDR3 has 15 amino acids. The CDR3 DNA is TGTGCCAGCAGCCCGGGACTAGGGGCGGTAGATACGCAGTATTTT. This gives the protein CASSPGLGAVDTQYF.

This chain connects TRBV6-6 to TRBJ1-2; D might be TRBD1 (5 bases). Trimming pared 0 bases from V and 7 bases from J, leaving 12 bases between. The germline CDR1 and CDR2 sequences are MNHNY and SVGAGI (reference sequence). The CDR3 runs to 14 residues. The CDR3 DNA follows: TGTGCCAGCAGTTACTCGGGGGGGAGTTCTGGCTACACCTTC. It codes for CASSYSGGSSGYTF.

This clone came up a few times. The sample holds other DNA sequences that translate to the same CDR3. The chain has TRBV19 and TRBJ2-3, with TRBD2 matching over 9 bases. The CDR3 spans 13 residues. V trimming: 6 bases; J trimming: 3 bases; junction bases outside the gene matches: 1. Germline V gene lookup returns CDR1 LNHDA and CDR2 SQIVND (reference sequence). The CDR3 here is CASRTSGTDTQYF. The CDR3 nucleotides read TGTGCCAGTAGAACTAGCGGGACAGATACGCAGTATTTT. Variable domain in full (rest from reference TRBV19 and TRBJ2-3): DGGITQSPKYLFRKEGQNVTLSCEQNLNHDAMYWYRQDPGQGLRLIYYSQIVNDFQKGDIAEGYSVSREKKESFPLTVTSAQKNPTAFYLCASRTSGTDTQYFGPGTRLTVL.

CDR3 sequence: CASSSQAGDEQYV. The CDR3 DNA is TGTGCCAGCAGCTCCCAAGCGGGAGACGAGCAGTACGTC. The chain recombines TRBV7-2 with TRBJ2-7; 8 bases are a match to TRBD2. After removal of 4 bases from V and 5 bases from J, the junction contained 4 bases not matched to a gene. This CDR3 contains 13 residues. In germline, CDR1 is SGHTA, CDR2 FQGNSA.

The chain couples TRBV4-3 to TRBJ1-2; 9 nucleotides line up with TRBD1. This CDR3 contains 15 residues. V was pared by 3 bases and J by 5 bases, with 7 bases of the junction left unmatched. From germline, CDR1 is LGHNA and CDR2 YSLEER. The CDR3 nucleotides are TGCGCCAGCAGCCAGGAACCGGGACAGGGATATGGCTACACCTTC. Translation gives CASSQEPGQGYGYTF.

V is TRBV7-8 and J is TRBJ2-1, with 7 nucleotides matching TRBD2. CDR3 size: 15 residues. Unmatched junction bases numbered 2, after V lost 1 base and J lost 2 bases. Looked up from germline, CDR1 is SGHVS and CDR2 is FQNEAQ. CDR3 in amino acids: CASSLGGRAYNEQFF. The CDR3 DNA is TGTGCCAGCAGCTTAGGAGGGAGGGCCTACAATGAGCAGTTCTTC.